This T cell receptor (beta chain) is drawn from a study of T cell responses to AZD1222 COVID-19 vaccine. The repertoire was sequenced with immunoSEQ multiplex PCR; TCRdb's copy has only in-frame clones and lacks some. This table holds about 120,000 clones, roughly 92% found once. Germline CDR1 and CDR2: MNHEY and SVGEGT. CDR3 length: 15 residues. The germline V and J ends were trimmed by 6 bases and 4 bases, with 18 bases remaining between them. Notes on this clone: Its antigen is still unknown.

General study points: Baseline seropositivity characterized only six or seven AZD1222 recipients. Clonal diversity was possibly underestimated, and white British individuals and females predominated among donors.

This sample comprised peripheral blood, obtained on day 0 of AZD1222 vaccination. V is TRBV6-2 or TRBV6-3 and J is TRBJ1-1; D ambiguous. This TCR derives from an adult in good health. CDR3 amino acids: CASSPRGGAGTEAFF. The CDR3 DNA follows: TGTGCCAGCAGCCCCCGGGGTGGCGCCGGCACTGAAGCTTTCTTT.